This TCR beta chain originates from a study of blood T cell repertoires in COVID-19. V was pared by 6 bases and J by 9 bases, with 9 bases between. The CDR3 length is 11 residues. Original processing notes: The assay estimated nucleated cells by amplifying reference gene primers. The table came from immunoSEQ multiplex PCR; TCRdb's copy has only in-frame clones and leaves some out. V and J calls and clone size come straight from that table; D and trimming were deduced from the DNA. The sample records nearly 250,000 clones, 75% to 90% being singletons. Enrolled through a virtual design, the participants were between 18 and 89 years of age and came from under 30 US areas.

The chain has TRBV12-3 or TRBV12-4 and TRBJ1-3; possibly TRBD1 for D (5 bases). The sequencing input was PBMCs or T cells enriched from blood (not recorded which). This TCR derives from a man aged 45 to 65 who had been exposed to COVID-19. The CDR3 region is CASRERGTIYF. DNA for the CDR3: TGTGCCAGCAGAGAAAGGGGCACCATATATTTT.